The TCR beta chain described here comes from a study of blood T cell repertoires in COVID-19. From germline, CDR1 is WNHNN and CDR2 SYGVQD (reference sequence). Between the trimmed V and J ends, which lost 4 bases and 0 bases, there was a span of 6 bases. The CDR3 contains 13 residues. The data were produced by immunoSEQ multiplex PCR, yet TCRdb's version contains in-frame clones alone and is incomplete. The data contain 95,000 to 130,000 clones, less than 85% of them seen just once; the ten biggest clones take up approximately 2.1%. This rearrangement joins TRBV10-1 to TRBJ1-1; no firm D call. Material for sequencing was peripheral blood. The receptor's source is a man aged 25 to 40 with acute or convalescent COVID-19. The CDR3 region has the DNA TGCGCCAGCAGTGGGCGGCTGAACACTGAAGCTTTCTTT. Translated, it gives CASSGRLNTEAFF.